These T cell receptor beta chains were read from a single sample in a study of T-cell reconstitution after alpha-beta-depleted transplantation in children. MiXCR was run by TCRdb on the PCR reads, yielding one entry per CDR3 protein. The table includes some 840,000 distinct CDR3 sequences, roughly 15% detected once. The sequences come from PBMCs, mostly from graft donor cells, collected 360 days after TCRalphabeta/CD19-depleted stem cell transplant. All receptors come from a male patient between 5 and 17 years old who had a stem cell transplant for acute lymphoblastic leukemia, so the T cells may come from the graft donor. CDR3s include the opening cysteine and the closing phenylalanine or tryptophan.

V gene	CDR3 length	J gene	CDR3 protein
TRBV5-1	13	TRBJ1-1	CASRLGWNTEAFF
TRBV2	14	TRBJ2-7	CASFMGAWAGEQYF
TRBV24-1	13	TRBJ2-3	CATSERTTDTQYF
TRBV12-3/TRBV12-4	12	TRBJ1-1	CASSIGGAEAFF
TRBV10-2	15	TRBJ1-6	CASSEADPYNSPLHF
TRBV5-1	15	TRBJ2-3	CASSLEWGGTDTQYF
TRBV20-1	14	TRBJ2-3	CSAARGPPTDTQYF
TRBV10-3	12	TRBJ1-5	CAIGRQNQPQHF
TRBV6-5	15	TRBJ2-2	CASSYRISNGGELFF
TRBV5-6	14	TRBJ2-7	CASSLVGMNYEQYF
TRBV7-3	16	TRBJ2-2	CASSLGTSILTGELFF
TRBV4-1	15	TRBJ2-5	CASSQEGRKGETQYF
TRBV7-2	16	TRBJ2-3	CASSSVAGGPSDTQYF
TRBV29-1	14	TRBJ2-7	CSVNRREGDDEQYF
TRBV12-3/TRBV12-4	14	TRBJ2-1	CASSFWRKGNEQFF
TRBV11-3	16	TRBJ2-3	CASSSGLAAGVDTQYF
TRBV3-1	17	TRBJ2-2	CASSQVSSGENTGELFF
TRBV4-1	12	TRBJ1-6	CASSQVGGPLHF
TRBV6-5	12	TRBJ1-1	CASSYAGLEAFF
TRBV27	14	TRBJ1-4	CASSGGQGFEKLFF
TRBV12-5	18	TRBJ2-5	CACSYAPTLAPTQETQYF
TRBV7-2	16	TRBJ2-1	CASSYRLAGEFDEQFF
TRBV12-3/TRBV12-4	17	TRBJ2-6	CASKGEAPRSGANVLTF
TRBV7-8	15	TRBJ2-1	CASSLKILARNEQFF
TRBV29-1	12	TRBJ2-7	CSVGTGNYEQYF
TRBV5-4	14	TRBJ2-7	CASSLKLAGAEQYF
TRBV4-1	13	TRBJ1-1	CASSQQWGTEAFF
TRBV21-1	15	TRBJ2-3	CASSIWKRPTDTQYF